Below, 25 T cell receptor beta chains from the same sample are listed, as sequenced in a study of T cell responses to AZD1222 COVID-19 vaccine. Only in-frame clones appear in the TCRdb table, and some are missing; sequencing was by immunoSEQ multiplex PCR. This table has some 70,000 clones, 75% to 90% appearing once. This specimen was peripheral blood, taken 28 days after the second AZD1222 dose. These receptors were collected from an adult who received the AZD1222 COVID-19 vaccine.

The rearrangement uses TRBV12-2 and TRBJ2-1; TRBD2 is the table's D call, not checked against the DNA. TRBV12-2 is assigned pseudogene status. The CDR3 covers 17 residues. The CDR3 DNA follows: TGTGCAAGTCGCTCACTTCGGATTGGGGACTGCTACAATGAGCAGTTCTTC. Its translation is CASRSLRIGDCYNEQFF.

At least ten counts were recorded for this clone. J is TRBJ1-6 and V is TRBV2; possible D gene TRBD1, 5 bases. The CDR3 spans 14 residues. Trimming shortened V by 4 bases and J by 2 bases, and 6 bases separated the two germline ends. Germline V CDR1 and CDR2: SNHLY, FYNNEI. This CDR3 is CASSGGPYNSPLHF. The CDR3 coding sequence is TGTGCCAGCAGTGGGGGACCCTATAATTCACCCCTCCACTTT.

The chain joins TRBV13 to TRBJ2-4; TRBD2 is a possible D gene (5 bases). This CDR3 is built from 14 residues. The V end lost 2 bases, the J end lost 6 bases, and 11 bases lay between the germline ends. From germline, CDR1 is PRHDT and CDR2 FYEKMQ (reference sequence). The CDR3 DNA reads TGTGCCAGCAGCTTACGGGGAATCGGAAACATTCAGTACTTC. Its translation: CASSLRGIGNIQYF. Drawing the rest from reference TRBV13 and TRBJ2-4, the complete variable domain is AAGVIQSPRHLIKEKRETATLKCYPIPRHDTVYWYQQGPGQDPQFLISFYEKMQSDKGSIPDRFSAQQFSDYHSELNMSSLELGDSALYFCASSLRGIGNIQYFGAGTRLSVL.

The rearrangement joins TRBV4-2 to TRBJ1-5; D is uncertain. CDR3 length equals 18 residues. The V end was cut by 2 bases, the J end by 0 bases, with 17 bases between. Looked up from germline, CDR1 is LGHNA and CDR2 is YNFKEQ. CDR3 in amino acids: CASSQRVLGGSSNQPQHF. CDR3 nucleotide sequence: TGTGCCAGCAGCCAACGGGTCTTGGGAGGGTCTAGCAATCAGCCCCAGCATTTT.

The chain employs TRBV4-1 and TRBJ1-3; no definite D call. CDR3 length: 13 amino acids. The ends were cut back, 3 bases at V and 4 bases at J, with 7 bases in the middle. Germline assignment: CDR1 MGHRA and CDR2 YSYEKL. This CDR3 reads CASSHGGGNTIYF. The CDR3 nucleotides read TGCGCCAGCAGCCATGGAGGGGGAAACACCATATATTTT.

V gene TRBV30 combines with J gene TRBJ1-5; D is possibly TRBD1 (5 bases). The germline CDR1 and CDR2 sequences are GTSNPN and SVGIG (reference sequence). Between the trimmed V and J ends, which lost 2 bases and 3 bases, there was a span of 8 bases. The CDR3 has 13 residues. This chain's CDR3 is CAWSHRYNQPQHF. The DNA for the CDR3 is TGTGCCTGGAGTCACAGGTACAATCAGCCCCAGCATTTT.

This chain links TRBV18 with TRBJ1-2, with D perhaps TRBD1 (6 bases). The CDR3 is 13 amino acids. Germline assignment: CDR1 KGHSH and CDR2 LQKENI. V was pared by 3 bases and J by 6 bases, with 11 bases between. The CDR3: CASSPSHRDGYTF. For the CDR3, the DNA is TGTGCCAGCTCACCTTCACACAGGGATGGCTACACCTTC.

The V and J genes are TRBV4-3 and TRBJ1-4; D might be TRBD1 (5 bases). This CDR3 has 15 amino acids. Germline lookup yields CDR1 LGHNA and CDR2 YSLEER. V gave up 1 base and J gave up 7 bases, with 13 bases separating them. The CDR3 DNA sequence: TGCGCCAGCAGCCAAGTTCCAGGGACTGGTGAAAAACTGTTTTTT. Protein: CASSQVPGTGEKLFF.

This clone was observed a few times. Written as DNA, the CDR3 is TGTGCCTGGAGTCTTACCCTCTTTGCAGCTTTCTTT. Protein sequence: CAWSLTLFAAFF. The V gene is TRBV30, the J gene TRBJ1-1; D gene unclear. V shed 2 bases and J shed 10 bases, with 14 bases lying between them. In germline, CDR1 is GTSNPN, CDR2 SVGIG (reference sequence). The CDR3 has 12 amino acids.

The chain links TRBV11-2 to TRBJ2-7; D not resolved. There are 15 residues in the CDR3. Deletions cut 4 bases from V and 3 bases from J, with 16 bases between. CDR1 and CDR2 from the germline V gene are SGHAT and FQNNGV. CDR3 DNA: TGTGCCAGCAGCTCCATCGTACTTGCGGACTACGAGCAGTACTTC. This gives the protein CASSSIVLADYEQYF.

The chain employs TRBV7-8 and TRBJ2-3, with TRBD1 as a possible D gene (6 bases). The CDR3 loop spans 11 amino acids. CDR1 is SGHVS and CDR2 is FQNEAQ in the germline V gene. Trimming removed 5 bases from V and 9 bases from J, with 9 bases in between. The CDR3 here is CASSRQVTQYF. The CDR3 region has the DNA TGTGCCAGCAGCCGACAGGTCACGCAGTATTTT.

This chain joins TRBV29-1 and TRBJ2-7; TRBD2 matches at 9 bases. The CDR3 has 11 amino acids. The germline gives CDR1 SQVTM, CDR2 ANQGSEA. Trimming at V came to 7 bases and at J to 4 bases, leaving 2 bases not matched to a gene. DNA for the CDR3: TGCAGCGGAACTAGCGGGTACGAGCAGTACTTC. This codes for CSGTSGYEQYF.

This chain connects TRBV12-3 or TRBV12-4 to TRBJ1-2; no firm D call. The CDR3 is 13 amino acids. V lost 4 bases to trimming and J lost 2 bases, with 8 bases between them. The CDR3: CASSSTENYGYTF. The DNA for the CDR3 is TGTGCCAGCAGTTCGACGGAGAACTATGGCTACACCTTC.

The J gene is TRBJ1-4, the V gene TRBV28; no clear D. The germline V and J ends were trimmed by 7 bases and 5 bases, with 14 bases remaining between them. This CDR3 spans 14 amino acids. From germline, CDR1 is MDHEN and CDR2 SYDVKM. The CDR3 spells CASTPVYSNEKLFF. CDR3 in DNA: TGTGCCAGCACCCCGGTGTACAGCAATGAAAAACTGTTTTTT. The full variable domain, completed using reference TRBV28 and TRBJ1-4, is DVKVTQSSRYLVKRTGEKVFLECVQDMDHENMFWYRQDPGLGLRLIYFSYDVKMKEKGDIPEGYSVSREKKERFSLILESASTNQTSMYLCASTPVYSNEKLFFGSGTQLSVL.

The genes are TRBV11-3 and TRBJ2-2; 8 positions agree with TRBD1. V shed 1 base, J shed 6 bases, and the junction held 7 bases outside the gene matches. CDR3 size: 16 residues. The germline CDR1 and CDR2 sequences are SGHNT and YENEEA. CDR3 residues: CASSLVSPGGPGELFF. The CDR3 nucleotides read TGTGCCAGCAGCTTAGTATCCCCAGGGGGCCCCGGGGAGCTGTTTTTT.

The chain links TRBV7-2 to TRBJ1-4, with 7 bases fitting TRBD1. Unmatched junction bases numbered 2, after V lost 1 base and J lost 6 bases. Germline assignment: CDR1 SGHTA and CDR2 FQGNSA. CDR3 size: 14 residues. The chain's CDR3 is CASSLGTGDEKLFF. CDR3 in DNA: TGTGCCAGCAGCTTAGGGACAGGCGATGAAAAACTGTTTTTT.

V and J are TRBV30 and TRBJ1-5; possibly TRBD1 for D (5 bases). Trimming stripped 4 bases from V and 4 bases from J, with 20 bases between. This CDR3 has 16 amino acids. Germline-derived CDR1 and CDR2 are GTSNPN and SVGIG (reference sequence). CDR3 residues: CAWKAQGTVRNQPQHF. The CDR3 nucleotides read TGTGCCTGGAAGGCCCAGGGAACAGTTCGGAATCAGCCCCAGCATTTT.

In the case of this clone: A read error may produce the germline difference seen at one junction end. The chain is built from TRBV7-7 and TRBJ2-1; a possible D gene is TRBD2 (6 bases). The CDR3 runs 17 residues. Germline CDR1 reads SSHAT; CDR2 reads FNYEAQ (reference sequence). CDR3 residues: CASSPSGGGVSENEQFF. The CDR3 DNA follows: TGTGCTAGCAGCCCCAGTGGTGGAGGGGTTAGCGAGAATGAGCAGTTCTTC.

This chain links TRBV10-2 with TRBJ1-6; 10 positions agree with TRBD1. This CDR3 is built from 17 residues. Trimming took 0 bases from V and 8 from J; bases not matched to a gene: 7. Germline-derived CDR1 and CDR2 are WSHSY and SAAADI. CDR3 amino acids: CASSESRDRGFDSPLHF. CDR3 bases: TGCGCCAGCAGTGAGTCGCGGGACAGGGGTTTCGATTCACCCCTCCACTTT.

This sequence joins TRBV9 and TRBJ2-3; D gene ambiguous. The V gene lost 0 bases and the J gene lost 0 bases, with 8 bases spanning the gap. Germline loops: CDR1 SGDLS, CDR2 YYNGEE. This CDR3 is 15 amino acids long. The CDR3: CASSVGASSTDTQYF. In nucleotides, the CDR3 is TGTGCCAGCAGCGTAGGGGCTTCTAGCACAGATACGCAGTATTTT.

The chain couples TRBV2 to TRBJ1-1, with D unclear. The V end was cut by 9 bases, the J end by 1 base, with 12 bases between. The CDR3 contains 13 residues. In germline, CDR1 is SNHLY, CDR2 FYNNEI. In DNA form, the CDR3 reads TGTGCCAGTTACCCCGACCCGAACACTGAAGCTTTCTTT. Translating it yields CASYPDPNTEAFF.

This clone showed up just once. The CDR3 protein is CASSVSSGTSGGSYNEQFF. The CDR3 DNA is TGTGCCAGCAGCGTTAGCTCCGGGACTAGCGGGGGGAGTTACAATGAGCAGTTCTTC. This chain joins TRBV5-5 and TRBJ2-1, with 15 bases matching TRBD2. Germline lookup yields CDR1 SGHKS and CDR2 YYEKEE (reference sequence). V was clipped by 4 bases and J by 4 bases; unmatched bases: 12. CDR3 length: 19 residues.

The rearrangement uses TRBV19 and TRBJ2-5; 12 bases map to TRBD1. The CDR3 runs 15 residues. Germline loops: CDR1 LNHDA, CDR2 SQIVND (reference sequence). V was pared by 5 bases and J by 2 bases, with 3 bases of the junction left unmatched. The CDR3 here is CASSAGQGAQETQYF. CDR3 coding DNA: TGTGCCAGTAGTGCGGGACAGGGGGCGCAAGAGACCCAGTACTTC. The full variable domain, its missing parts supplied by reference TRBV19 and TRBJ2-5, is DGGITQSPKYLFRKEGQNVTLSCEQNLNHDAMYWYRQDPGQGLRLIYYSQIVNDFQKGDIAEGYSVSREKKESFPLTVTSAQKNPTAFYLCASSAGQGAQETQYFGPGTRLLVL.

The chain has TRBV7-8 and TRBJ1-6; D unclear. The V end was cut by 4 bases, the J end by 7 bases, with 8 bases between. Germline lookup yields CDR1 SGHVS and CDR2 FQNEAQ. The length of the CDR3 is 13 residues. The CDR3 is CASSSDVNSPLHF. Here the CDR3 DNA reads TGTGCCAGCAGCTCAGACGTCAATTCACCCCTCCACTTT.

The chain employs TRBV19 and TRBJ1-6; TRBD1 might be the D (6 bases). The CDR3 loop spans 14 amino acids. Looked up from germline, CDR1 is LNHDA and CDR2 is SQIVND (reference sequence). Trimming cost V 9 bases and J 9 bases, with 18 bases left between them. CDR3 bases: TGTGCCAGCATGGAACAGGGTTTTAGTTCACCCCTCCACTTT. This encodes CASMEQGFSSPLHF.